These 26 T cell receptor beta chains were sequenced from one sample in a study of shared clonotypes between healthy human individuals. Profiling relied on immunoSEQ multiplex PCR, and the TCRdb table lists in-frame clones only, not all of them. The sample holds more than 1,200,000 clones, approximately 98.5% seen once. Specimen: naive CD4+ T cells sorted from blood. Subset of the sample: CD45RA+ positively selected. The source is a man aged 25-45 years in good health.

A remark on this clone: Other DNA variants within this sample encode the same CDR3. CDR3 amino acids: CASSRGQANTGELFF. In DNA, the CDR3 is TGCGCCAGCAGCAGGGGACAGGCGAACACCGGGGAGCTGTTTTTT. The chain links TRBV5-1 to TRBJ2-2; 8 bases agree with TRBD1. Germline V lookup: CDR1 SGHRS, CDR2 YFSETQ. This CDR3 is built from 15 residues. V was clipped by 4 bases and J by 0 bases; unmatched bases: 2.

The chain recombines TRBV10-3 with TRBJ2-1; D is unresolved. The V end was cut by 3 bases, the J end by 0 bases, with 12 bases between. Germline CDR1 reads ENHRY; CDR2 reads SYGVKD. The CDR3 has 16 residues. DNA for the CDR3: TGTGCCATCAGTGACCTTCAAGGCCTCTCCTACAATGAGCAGTTCTTC. Translation: CAISDLQGLSYNEQFF.

The chain has TRBV9 and TRBJ1-4; D may be TRBD1 (5 bases). The CDR3 totals 19 residues. With 1 base removed from V and 4 bases from J, the gap between germline ends came to 23 bases. Germline V gives CDR1 SGDLS, CDR2 YYNGEE. The CDR3 sequence is CASSVHGPKIRGLNEKLFF. In DNA, the CDR3 is TGTGCCAGCAGCGTACACGGGCCCAAAATCCGGGGCCTTAATGAAAAACTGTTTTTT.

The chain employs TRBV2 and TRBJ2-5, with D maybe TRBD2 (6 bases). The CDR3 is made up of 22 amino acids. Germline V lookup: CDR1 SNHLY, CDR2 FYNNEI. The CDR3 sequence: CATRLGLASKLNQQKYQETQYF. The CDR3 DNA reads as TGTGCAACCAGGCTAGGGCTAGCGAGCAAATTAAACCAACAAAAGTACCAAGAGACCCAGTACTTC. Based on the CDR3 plus reference TRBV2 and TRBJ2-5, the full variable domain is EPEVTQTPSHQVTQMGQEVILRCVPISNHLYFYWYRQILGQKVEFLVSFYNNEISEKSEIFDDQFSVERPDGSNFTLKIRSTKLEDSAMYFCATRLGLASKLNQQKYQETQYFGPGTRLLVL.

The chain has TRBV18 and TRBJ2-1, with 13 positions matching TRBD2. V lost 5 bases, J lost 9 bases, and 10 bases stayed unmatched. CDR1 and CDR2 (germline): KGHSH, LQKENI. The CDR3 is 16 amino acids. CDR3 DNA: TGTGCCAGCTCAGGTCTACTAGCGGGAGGGCCCCGTGAGCAGTTCTTC. Amino acid sequence: CASSGLLAGGPREQFF.

This clone was observed once. The chain links TRBV10-3 to TRBJ1-2, with TRBD1 identical over 10 bases. V shed 6 bases, J shed 6 bases, and the junction held 10 bases outside the gene matches. The germline V gene encodes CDR1 ENHRY and CDR2 SYGVKD. The CDR3 consists of 15 residues. For the CDR3, the DNA is TGTGCCATCAGAGGGACAGGGGAAATGATCAATGGCTACACCTTC. As protein: CAIRGTGEMINGYTF.

The rearrangement uses TRBV7-9 and TRBJ1-4; tentative D call: TRBD1 (5 bases). Germline CDR1 and CDR2: SEHNR and FQNEAQ (reference sequence). The germline V and J ends were trimmed by 2 bases and 8 bases, with 12 bases remaining between them. The CDR3 extends over 14 amino acids. CDR3: CASSLRGLGEKLFF. In DNA, the CDR3 is TGTGCCAGCAGCTTAAGGGGCTTGGGGGAAAAACTGTTTTTT.

The chain recombines TRBV11-1 with TRBJ2-1; D possibly corresponds to TRBD1 (6 bases). CDR3 size: 17 residues. V was trimmed by 4 bases and J by 3 bases, leaving 19 bases between them. CDR1 and CDR2 (germline): SGHAT, FQDESV (reference sequence). Here the CDR3 DNA reads TGTGCCAGCAGCTCCCGCCCCCCGGACAGAAACTACAATGAGCAGTTCTTC. It is translated as CASSSRPPDRNYNEQFF.

The chain combines TRBV6-5 with TRBJ1-1; D is perhaps TRBD1 (5 bases). The CDR3 is 13 amino acids. Trimming pared 6 bases from V and 2 bases from J, leaving 10 bases between. CDR1 is MNHEY and CDR2 is SVGAGI in the germline V gene. CDR3 region: CASSTTGNTEAFF. The CDR3 DNA reads TGTGCCAGCAGCACCACAGGAAACACTGAAGCTTTCTTT.

This chain joins TRBV5-1 and TRBJ2-5, with no clear D. Germline lookup yields CDR1 SGHRS and CDR2 YFSETQ. Trimming removed 2 bases at V and 4 bases at J, with 9 bases between. This CDR3 region has 13 residues. The CDR3 bases are TGCGCCAGCAGCTTACAGCTGGGAGAGACCCAGTACTTC. Encoded protein: CASSLQLGETQYF.

The chain is built from TRBV5-5 and TRBJ2-5, with 10 nucleotides matching TRBD1. The CDR3 loop spans 15 amino acids. Trimming took 4 bases from V and 1 from J; bases not matched to a gene: 4. Looked up from germline, CDR1 is SGHKS and CDR2 is YYEKEE (reference sequence). The CDR3 is CASSRDRGVQETQYF. In DNA, the CDR3 is TGTGCCAGCAGCCGGGACAGGGGAGTCCAAGAGACCCAGTACTTC.

V usage is TRBV19 and J usage is TRBJ2-1; 7 bases fit TRBD2. The length of the CDR3 is 15 residues. The J segment lost 6 bases and the V segment lost 1 base, leaving 6 bases of the junction unmatched. Germline CDR1 reads LNHDA; CDR2 reads SQIVND (reference sequence). Here the CDR3 reads CASSIAGGGLNEQFF. CDR3 DNA: TGTGCCAGTAGTATAGCGGGAGGCGGACTCAATGAGCAGTTCTTC.

This chain uses TRBV20-1 with TRBJ2-1, with D tentatively TRBD2 (6 bases). In germline, CDR1 is DFQATT, CDR2 SNEGSKA (reference sequence). Trimming removed 6 bases from V and 15 bases from J, with 18 bases in between. This CDR3 has 11 amino acids. CDR3 sequence reads: CSARDQTSWFF. In DNA form, the CDR3 reads TGCAGTGCCCGAGACCAGACTAGTTGGTTCTTC.

With regard to this clone: One end of the junction is discordant with germline, which a read error may explain. The chain combines TRBV5-6 with TRBJ1-2, with a weak D call TRBD1 (5 bases). Germline-derived CDR1 and CDR2 are SGHDT and YYEEEE. This CDR3 contains 12 residues. The CDR3 nucleotides are TGTGCCAGCAGCTTGGGGAACAACAGGCCCGCCTTC. It yields the protein CASSLGNNRPAF.

The rearrangement uses TRBV7-7 and TRBJ2-2; no clear D. The CDR3 length is 18 residues. Trimming pared 5 bases from V and 1 base from J, leaving 20 bases between. Germline lookup yields CDR1 SSHAT and CDR2 FNYEAQ (reference sequence). The CDR3 coding sequence is TGTGCCAGCAGCCCCCGCCTGTCGCGGCTGATGAACACCGGGGAGCTGTTTTTT. Translating gives CASSPRLSRLMNTGELFF.

The count of this clone is one. The gene calls are TRBV9 and TRBJ2-3; D is uncertain. Trimming cost V 0 bases and J 6 bases, with 8 bases left between them. This CDR3 spans 13 amino acids. Germline loops: CDR1 SGDLS, CDR2 YYNGEE. DNA of the CDR3: TGTGCCAGCAGCGTAGTAACCACGGATACGCAGTATTTT. It yields the protein CASSVVTTDTQYF.

The V gene is TRBV5-4, the J gene TRBJ2-2; 11 bases agree with TRBD2. Trimming removed 4 bases from V and 1 base from J; junction bases left unmatched: 3. The length of the CDR3 is 16 residues. In germline, CDR1 is SGHNT, CDR2 YYREEE (reference sequence). CDR3 protein: CASSIGLAGNTGELFF. In nucleotides, the CDR3 is TGTGCCAGCAGCATCGGACTAGCGGGGAACACCGGGGAGCTGTTTTTT.

The chain recombines TRBV7-2 with TRBJ2-5; TRBD1 aligns across 9 bases. With V trimmed by 6 bases and J by 4 bases, 6 bases remained unmatched. The CDR3 loop spans 14 amino acids. The germline V gene encodes CDR1 SGHTA and CDR2 FQGNSA. This chain's CDR3 is CASRLDRGGETQYF. CDR3 DNA sequence: TGTGCCAGCAGGTTGGACAGGGGTGGAGAGACCCAGTACTTC.

Turning to this clone: Other nucleotide sequences in the sample specify the same CDR3. The chain combines TRBV18 with TRBJ2-3, with 11 bases lining up with TRBD2. There are 14 residues in the CDR3. The germline CDR1 and CDR2 sequences are KGHSH and LQKENI. Trimming removed 2 bases from V and 5 bases from J; junction bases left unmatched: 0. CDR3 sequence (DNA): TGTGCCAGCTCACCAGGGACTAGCGGAGATACGCAGTATTTT. This encodes CASSPGTSGDTQYF. The variable domain in full, completed from reference TRBV18 and TRBJ2-3, reads NAGVMQNPRHLVRRRGQEARLRCSPMKGHSHVYWYRQLPEEGLKFMVYLQKENIIDESGMPKERFSAEFPKEGPSILRIQQVVRGDSAAYFCASSPGTSGDTQYFGPGTRLTVL.

The V and J genes are TRBV7-9 and TRBJ2-3, with D unresolved. The germline V and J ends were trimmed by 5 bases and 0 bases, with 9 bases remaining between them. In germline, CDR1 is SEHNR, CDR2 FQNEAQ (reference sequence). This CDR3 region has 14 residues. CDR3 nucleotide sequence: TGTGCCAGCAGCGCAGAGAGGAGCACAGATACGCAGTATTTT. The encoded protein is CASSAERSTDTQYF.

In its sample, this clone was seen once. The chain carries TRBV7-3 and TRBJ2-7; D possibly corresponds to TRBD2 (5 bases). CDR1 and CDR2 (germline): SGHTA, FQGTGA. CDR3 length: 15 residues. V was clipped by 5 bases and J by 4 bases, with 18 bases between them. DNA of the CDR3: TGTGCCAGCAGCCCCGGAGGTGGCTGGGAATACGAGCAGTACTTC. Translated, it gives CASSPGGGWEYEQYF.

The chain couples TRBV10-3 to TRBJ2-2; the D is unclear. Trimming took 9 bases from V and 7 from J, leaving 18 bases between them. CDR1 ENHRY and CDR2 SYGVKD come from the germline V gene. The CDR3 has 14 residues. The CDR3 DNA reads as TGTGCCATGAATCAACTACCCGGATACGGGGAGCTGTTTTTT. It yields the protein CAMNQLPGYGELFF.

This clone has only one observation. This chain joins TRBV11-2 and TRBJ2-1; TRBD2 might be the D (6 bases). Germline CDR1 SGHAT, CDR2 FQNNGV. Trimming left V 5 bases short and J 8 bases short, with 13 bases between. The CDR3 runs to 13 residues. The chain's CDR3 is CASSRDSAYEQFF. Written as DNA, the CDR3 is TGTGCCAGCAGCCGGGACTCGGCTTATGAGCAGTTCTTC. Full variable domain (missing parts from reference TRBV11-2 and TRBJ2-1): EAGVAQSPRYKIIEKRQSVAFWCNPISGHATLYWYQQILGQGPKLLIQFQNNGVVDDSQLPKDRFSAERLKGVDSTLKIQPAKLEDSAVYLCASSRDSAYEQFFGPGTRLTVL.

J is TRBJ1-4 and V is TRBV5-6, with a weak D call TRBD1 (5 bases). This CDR3 has 17 amino acids. Trimming took 1 base from V and 8 from J, leaving 21 bases between them. Looked up from germline, CDR1 is SGHDT and CDR2 is YYEEEE. For the CDR3, the DNA is TGTGCCAGCAGCTTGAAGCTGGGCAGGGACTTTCTCGAAAAACTGTTTTTT. Translated, it gives CASSLKLGRDFLEKLFF.

This clone was detected once. The V and J genes are TRBV19 and TRBJ2-5; D is possibly TRBD1 (6 bases). CDR3 length: 14 residues. Per germline, CDR1 LNHDA and CDR2 SQIVND (reference sequence). Trimming took off 5 bases at V and 5 bases at J, with 15 bases between the two ends. CDR3 amino acids: CASSPTQGGETQYF. In DNA, the CDR3 is TGTGCCAGTAGTCCAACACAGGGTGGCGAGACCCAGTACTTC.

CDR3 amino acids: CASSFLGGPENQPQHF. The CDR3, as DNA: TGTGCCAGCAGCTTTTTGGGAGGCCCTGAAAATCAGCCCCAGCATTTT. The rearrangement links TRBV11-3 to TRBJ1-5; D is uncertain. Germline V gene data show CDR1 as SGHNT and CDR2 as YENEEA. The CDR3 spans 16 residues. Trimming shortened V by 3 bases and J by 4 bases, and 16 bases separated the two germline ends.